This is a list of T cell receptor beta chains from one sample in a study of OX40 agonist ivuxolimab in advanced cancers. TCRdb's copy holds only in-frame clones and misses some; the assay was immunoSEQ multiplex PCR. The repertoire holds tens of thousands of clones, with roughly 84% as singletons. The sequenced sample was CD4+ or CD8+ T cells sorted from blood, obtained in a trial of the OX40 agonist ivuxolimab. The receptor source for this set is an adult with an advanced solid tumor such as melanoma, head and neck, liver or kidney cancer. Both conserved end residues are part of each CDR3. The order of the fields is clone size, J gene, D gene, V gene, CDR3 DNA, CDR3 protein. D genes are given only for firm matches. Rows give clone size only sometimes, using once, few, many, or a class for an expanded clone.

clone size: NA
J gene: TRBJ2-1
D gene: NA
V gene: TRBV7-2
CDR3 DNA: TGTGCCAGCAGCCGCGCTAGGGAATACTACAATGAGCAGTTCTTC
CDR3 protein: CASSRAREYYNEQFF

clone size: NA
J gene: TRBJ2-2
D gene: NA
V gene: TRBV7-9
CDR3 DNA: TGTGCCAGCAGCCAACAGGGTACCAGAGCCGGGGAGCTGTTTTTT
CDR3 protein: CASSQQGTRAGELFF

clone size: NA
J gene: TRBJ2-1
D gene: TRBD1
V gene: TRBV10-1
CDR3 DNA: TGCGCCAGTGGACAGGGGGCGCGGAATGAGCAGTTCTTC
CDR3 protein: CASGQGARNEQFF

clone size: NA
J gene: TRBJ1-6
D gene: NA
V gene: TRBV11-2
CDR3 DNA: TGTGCCAGCAGGAGGAGCTCCTATAATTCACCCCTCCACTTT
CDR3 protein: CASRRSSYNSPLHF

clone size: NA
J gene: TRBJ2-3
D gene: TRBD2
V gene: TRBV29-1
CDR3 DNA: TGCAGCTCAAGCGGGGTTACAGATACGCAGTATTTT
CDR3 protein: CSSSGVTDTQYF

clone size: NA
J gene: TRBJ1-1
D gene: NA
V gene: TRBV10-3
CDR3 DNA: TGTGCCATCAGTGAGTCGAGCAGGTTGGGAGCTTTCTTT
CDR3 protein: CAISESSRLGAFF

clone size: NA
J gene: TRBJ2-2
D gene: NA
V gene: TRBV7-9
CDR3 DNA: TGTGCCAGCAGGCCTCCCGGGACGGCCACCGGGGAGCTGTTTTTT
CDR3 protein: CASRPPGTATGELFF

clone size: NA
J gene: TRBJ1-1
D gene: NA
V gene: TRBV5-4
CDR3 DNA: TGTGCCAGCAACCGGGACGCAAACACTGAAGCTTTCTTT
CDR3 protein: CASNRDANTEAFF

clone size: NA
J gene: TRBJ2-3
D gene: NA
V gene: TRBV4-3
CDR3 DNA: TGCGCCAGCAGCCAAGAGGTAGATTTCCTCTCCTTTCGTGATACGCAGTATTTT
CDR3 protein: CASSQEVDFLSFRDTQYF

clone size: once
J gene: TRBJ1-6
D gene: NA
V gene: TRBV9
CDR3 DNA: TGTGCCAGCAGCCCTCGGCCCCAATCACCCCTCCACTTT
CDR3 protein: CASSPRPQSPLHF

clone size: few
J gene: TRBJ2-2
D gene: NA
V gene: TRBV28
CDR3 DNA: TGTGCCAGCAGTTTATATCCACCTGGGGTCACCGGGGAGCTGTTTTTT
CDR3 protein: CASSLYPPGVTGELFF

clone size: once
J gene: TRBJ2-2
D gene: NA
V gene: TRBV5-1
CDR3 DNA: TGCGCCAGCAGTATCATGCCCGGGGAGCTGTTTTTT
CDR3 protein: CASSIMPGELFF

clone size: NA
J gene: TRBJ1-2
D gene: NA
V gene: TRBV28
CDR3 DNA: TGTGCCAGCAGTTTGAGAAGGACTGGGCGTGGCTACACCTTC
CDR3 protein: CASSLRRTGRGYTF

clone size: NA
J gene: TRBJ2-1
D gene: NA
V gene: TRBV6-6
CDR3 DNA: TGTGCCAGCGGGGAGACGGGCTCCTACAATGAGCAGTTCTTC
CDR3 protein: CASGETGSYNEQFF

clone size: NA
J gene: TRBJ1-1
D gene: TRBD1
V gene: TRBV7-2
CDR3 DNA: TGTGCCAGCAACCCTACAGGGGTAATCGCTGAAGCTTTCTTT
CDR3 protein: CASNPTGVIAEAFF

clone size: NA
J gene: TRBJ1-5
D gene: TRBD1
V gene: TRBV2
CDR3 DNA: TGTGCCAGCAGAGCCGACAGGGGCGGGCAGCCCCAGCATTTT
CDR3 protein: CASRADRGGQPQHF

clone size: NA
J gene: TRBJ2-7
D gene: TRBD2
V gene: TRBV11-2
CDR3 DNA: TGTGCCAGCAGCCCTTGGACTAGCGCGTTTTACGAGCAGTACTTC
CDR3 protein: CASSPWTSAFYEQYF

clone size: NA
J gene: TRBJ1-3
D gene: NA
V gene: TRBV28
CDR3 DNA: TGTGCCAGCAGTTTGAATGGGGCTAGAAACACCATATATTTT
CDR3 protein: CASSLNGARNTIYF

clone size: NA
J gene: TRBJ1-1
D gene: TRBD1
V gene: TRBV18
CDR3 DNA: TGTGCCAGCTCAACGGGACAGGGGACTGAAGCTTTCTTT
CDR3 protein: CASSTGQGTEAFF

clone size: once
J gene: TRBJ1-2
D gene: NA
V gene: TRBV10-3
CDR3 DNA: TGTGCCATCAGTGTACAGGAGCCTACTAACTATGGCTACACCTTC
CDR3 protein: CAISVQEPTNYGYTF

clone size: NA
J gene: TRBJ1-6
D gene: NA
V gene: TRBV2
CDR3 DNA: TGTGCCAGCAGTGGGCCGACGTCAAATTCACCCCTCCACTTT
CDR3 protein: CASSGPTSNSPLHF

clone size: NA
J gene: TRBJ1-2
D gene: NA
V gene: TRBV5-6
CDR3 DNA: TGTGCCAGCAGCTTCCAGGACCGGGGACGCTCCGGCTACACCTTC
CDR3 protein: CASSFQDRGRSGYTF

clone size: NA
J gene: TRBJ1-5
D gene: TRBD1
V gene: TRBV6-5
CDR3 DNA: TGTGCCAGCAGTTACTCGCAGGGGGCCGGTCAGCCCCAGCATTTT
CDR3 protein: CASSYSQGAGQPQHF

clone size: once
J gene: TRBJ1-1
D gene: NA
V gene: TRBV29-1
CDR3 DNA: TGCAGCGTTGCTTCCGGGACGGTGAACACTGAAGCTTTCTTT
CDR3 protein: CSVASGTVNTEAFF

clone size: NA
J gene: TRBJ2-5
D gene: NA
V gene: TRBV5-4
CDR3 DNA: TGTGCCAGCAGGGATGGGGGGGCCCAAGAGACCCAGTACTTC
CDR3 protein: CASRDGGAQETQYF

clone size: NA
J gene: TRBJ2-3
D gene: NA
V gene: TRBV7-9
CDR3 DNA: TGTGCCAGCAGCTTTCAGGGTTTGACCAGCACAGATACGCAGTATTTT
CDR3 protein: CASSFQGLTSTDTQYF

clone size: NA
J gene: TRBJ2-7
D gene: TRBD1
V gene: TRBV7-8
CDR3 DNA: TGTGCCAGCACCTTATGGGGACAGGCGGACTCCTACGAGCAGTACTTC
CDR3 protein: CASTLWGQADSYEQYF

clone size: NA
J gene: TRBJ2-3
D gene: NA
V gene: TRBV28
CDR3 DNA: TGTGCCCATGCCCGGCGCACAGATACGCAGTATTTT
CDR3 protein: CAHARRTDTQYF

clone size: NA
J gene: TRBJ1-2
D gene: NA
V gene: TRBV7-2
CDR3 DNA: TGTGCCAGCAGCTTAGAGACAGGAAAGGGGGCTAACTATGGCTACACCTTC
CDR3 protein: CASSLETGKGANYGYTF

clone size: NA
J gene: TRBJ2-3
D gene: TRBD1
V gene: TRBV11-2
CDR3 DNA: TGTGCCAGCAGCTCCCTCGGGACAGGGAAAGCAGATACGCAGTATTTT
CDR3 protein: CASSSLGTGKADTQYF

clone size: NA
J gene: TRBJ2-1
D gene: NA
V gene: TRBV13
CDR3 DNA: TGTGCCAGCAGCTTACGACATGAGCAGTTCTTC
CDR3 protein: CASSLRHEQFF

clone size: NA
J gene: TRBJ1-5
D gene: NA
V gene: TRBV30
CDR3 DNA: TGTGCCTGGAGTGTGCGCAGGGTGTTTTATCAGCCCCAGCATTTT
CDR3 protein: CAWSVRRVFYQPQHF

clone size: NA
J gene: TRBJ2-5
D gene: NA
V gene: TRBV9
CDR3 DNA: TGTGCCAGCAGCCAGTCGGCGGGCTTCCAAGAGACCCAGTACTTC
CDR3 protein: CASSQSAGFQETQYF

clone size: NA
J gene: TRBJ2-4
D gene: NA
V gene: TRBV28
CDR3 DNA: TGTGCCAGCAGTTTACTAAGAGAAAACATTCAGTACTTC
CDR3 protein: CASSLLRENIQYF

clone size: NA
J gene: TRBJ2-5
D gene: TRBD2
V gene: TRBV18
CDR3 DNA: TGTGCCAGCTCACCGGGGATAATAGCGGGTTCAGAGACCCAGTACTTC
CDR3 protein: CASSPGIIAGSETQYF

clone size: NA
J gene: TRBJ1-1
D gene: TRBD1
V gene: TRBV7-2
CDR3 DNA: TGTGCCAGCAGCTTCGGGACAGTAAACACTGAAGCTTTCTTT
CDR3 protein: CASSFGTVNTEAFF

clone size: few
J gene: TRBJ1-1
D gene: NA
V gene: TRBV19
CDR3 DNA: TGTGCCAGTAACTTAGCATGGAGGCCGCAGAGGGGGGTAGACACTGAAGCTTTCTTT
CDR3 protein: CASNLAWRPQRGVDTEAFF

clone size: once
J gene: TRBJ2-1
D gene: TRBD2
V gene: TRBV11-2
CDR3 DNA: TGTGCCAGCAGCTTAGGACAGCGGGGGGGCAATGAGCAGTTCTTC
CDR3 protein: CASSLGQRGGNEQFF

clone size: NA
J gene: TRBJ2-4
D gene: NA
V gene: TRBV18
CDR3 DNA: TGTGCCAGCTCACCACCGATGTGGCAGGAAGGCAAAAACATTCAGTACTTC
CDR3 protein: CASSPPMWQEGKNIQYF

clone size: NA
J gene: TRBJ1-2
D gene: NA
V gene: TRBV5-1
CDR3 DNA: TGCGCCAGCAGCGACCAGGGAGTGGGTGGCTACACCTTC
CDR3 protein: CASSDQGVGGYTF

clone size: once
J gene: TRBJ1-1
D gene: TRBD1
V gene: TRBV18
CDR3 DNA: TGTGCCAGCTCACCAATAGGGGGCGGGGTGACTGAAGCTTTCTTT
CDR3 protein: CASSPIGGGVTEAFF

clone size: NA
J gene: TRBJ1-2
D gene: NA
V gene: TRBV5-5
CDR3 DNA: TGTGCCAGCAGCTTACCCGGGACCTCGTATGGCTACACCTTC
CDR3 protein: CASSLPGTSYGYTF